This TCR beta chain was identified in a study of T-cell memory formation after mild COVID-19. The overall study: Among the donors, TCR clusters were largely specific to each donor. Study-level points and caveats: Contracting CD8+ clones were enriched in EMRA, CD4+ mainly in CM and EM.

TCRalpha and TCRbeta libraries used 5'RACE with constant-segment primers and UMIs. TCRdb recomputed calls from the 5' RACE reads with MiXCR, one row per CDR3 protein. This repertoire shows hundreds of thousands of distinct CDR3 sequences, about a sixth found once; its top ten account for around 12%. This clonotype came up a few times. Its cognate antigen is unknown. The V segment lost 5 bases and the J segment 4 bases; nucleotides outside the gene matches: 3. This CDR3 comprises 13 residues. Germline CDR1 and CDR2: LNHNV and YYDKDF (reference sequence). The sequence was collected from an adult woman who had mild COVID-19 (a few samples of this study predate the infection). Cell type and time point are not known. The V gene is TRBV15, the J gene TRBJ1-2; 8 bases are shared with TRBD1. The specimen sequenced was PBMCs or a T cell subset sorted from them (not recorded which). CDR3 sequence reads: CATSGGQGYGYTF. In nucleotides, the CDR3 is TGTGCCACCAGCGGTGGACAGGGCTATGGCTACACCTTC.